What follows are 18 T cell receptor beta chains derived from one specimen sequenced in a study of control samples from healthy donors and cancer patients. The table came from immunoSEQ multiplex PCR; TCRdb's copy has only in-frame clones and leaves some out. The sample shows about 70,000 clones, approximately 94% of them seen only once. Sequencing was carried out using blood. The source is a woman in her thirties in good health.

J is TRBJ2-1 and V is TRBV29-1; 8 bases match TRBD2. With 0 bases clipped from V and 12 bases from J, the junction kept 16 bases outside the gene matches. CDR1 and CDR2 from the germline V gene are SQVTM and ANQGSEA. The CDR3 is 16 residues long. CDR3 DNA: TGCAGCGTTGAAGATTTCGGAATAGCCGCGGGGGGAAGGCAGTTCTTC. It encodes CSVEDFGIAAGGRQFF.

CDR3 amino acids: CASSIDRLNTEAFF. CDR3 nucleotide sequence: TGTGCCAGTAGTATTGACAGATTGAACACTGAAGCTTTCTTT. The V call is TRBV19, the J call TRBJ1-1; tentative D call: TRBD1 (5 bases). Trimming removed 3 bases at V and 0 bases at J, with 8 bases between. CDR3 size: 14 residues. Germline V CDR1 and CDR2: LNHDA, SQIVND (reference sequence).

The V and J genes are TRBV7-9 and TRBJ1-2; D remains unclear. The CDR3 sequence is 13 residues long. The germline V gene encodes CDR1 SEHNR and CDR2 FQNEAQ (reference sequence). Trimming stripped 4 bases from V and 5 bases from J, with 11 bases between. The CDR3 nucleotides are TGTGCCAGCAGCTCCGGGAGCCTTTATGGCTACACCTTC. This gives the protein CASSSGSLYGYTF.

The chain recombines TRBV2 with TRBJ1-2; no definite D call. Trimming removed 2 bases from V and 4 bases from J, with 11 bases in between. The CDR3 is made up of 14 amino acids. Looked up from germline, CDR1 is SNHLY and CDR2 is FYNNEI. CDR3 DNA: TGTGCCAGCAGTGAAAATCAGGATTCCTATGGCTACACCTTC. Translation gives CASSENQDSYGYTF.

The chain employs TRBV5-1 and TRBJ1-1; D gene ambiguous. This CDR3 is built from 17 residues. The V gene lost 0 bases and the J gene lost 0 bases, with 15 bases spanning the gap. CDR1 and CDR2 (germline): SGHRS, YFSETQ. CDR3 DNA: TGCGCCAGCAGCTTGGAAAGGGTTTCCCTTATGAACACTGAAGCTTTCTTT. As protein: CASSLERVSLMNTEAFF.

This chain joins TRBV5-1 and TRBJ1-5, with TRBD1 identical over 7 bases. This CDR3 contains 16 residues. V shed 4 bases, J shed 3 bases, and the junction held 10 bases outside the gene matches. CDR1 is SGHRS, CDR2 YFSETQ, per germline. CDR3 bases: TGCGCCAGCAGCCGAGACGGGACAGCTAACAATCAGCCCCAGCATTTT. This codes for CASSRDGTANNQPQHF.

The chain combines TRBV12-3 or TRBV12-4 with TRBJ1-1; D is unresolved. CDR3 length: 13 residues. V lost 1 base, J lost 4 bases, and 7 bases lay in between. CDR3 sequence: CASSLGGSTEAFF. The CDR3 region has the DNA TGTGCCAGCAGTTTAGGTGGGAGCACTGAAGCTTTCTTT.

J is TRBJ1-4 and V is TRBV6-5; D gene uncertain. The V end lost 10 bases, the J end lost 3 bases, and 9 bases lay between the germline ends. The germline V gene encodes CDR1 MNHEY and CDR2 SVGAGI. The CDR3 loop spans 12 amino acids. This CDR3 reads CATRSPNEKLFF. DNA for the CDR3: TGTGCCACCCGGAGCCCTAATGAAAAACTGTTTTTT.

CDR3 DNA: TGTGCCATCACAAGGGGAGTTAATTCACCCCTCCACTTT. Its protein is CAITRGVNSPLHF. The chain links TRBV5-4 to TRBJ1-6; D perhaps matches TRBD1 (5 bases). CDR1 and CDR2 from the germline V gene are SGHNT and YYREEE (reference sequence). V dropped 9 bases and J dropped 6 bases, with 13 bases sitting between them. CDR3 length equals 13 residues.

The rearrangement joins TRBV4-1 to TRBJ2-7, with D perhaps TRBD1 (5 bases). V dropped 5 bases and J dropped 3 bases, with 11 bases sitting between them. This CDR3 spans 13 amino acids. CDR1 is MGHRA and CDR2 is YSYEKL in the germline V gene. The CDR3 DNA is TGCGCCAGCAGCGAAGTTCAGGGCTACGAGCAGTACTTC. This sequence encodes CASSEVQGYEQYF.

The V call is TRBV4-2, the J call TRBJ2-1, with 7 bases fitting TRBD1. This CDR3 is built from 13 residues. The V gene's germline CDR1 is LGHNA and CDR2 YNFKEQ. Germline trimming cut 0 bases from V and 9 bases from J; bases unmatched to any gene: 2. The DNA for the CDR3 is TGTGCCAGCAGCCAAGAGACAGGGTTTGAGCAGTTCTTC. It translates to CASSQETGFEQFF.

The V call is TRBV11-2, the J call TRBJ1-3, with D hard to call. The CDR3 runs 12 residues. Germline V gene data show CDR1 as SGHAT and CDR2 as FQNNGV. Between the trimmed V and J ends, which lost 5 bases and 0 bases, there was a span of 2 bases. CDR3 sequence (DNA): TGTGCCAGCAGCCCCTCTGGAAACACCATATATTTT. This gives the protein CASSPSGNTIYF.

V gene TRBV5-4 combines with J gene TRBJ1-1, with TRBD1 identical over 8 bases. The CDR3 totals 14 residues. J gave up 3 bases and V 0 bases, and 1 base lay outside the gene matches. Germline CDR1 and CDR2: SGHNT and YYREEE (reference sequence). This chain's CDR3 is CASSLVQGDTEAFF. The DNA for the CDR3 is TGTGCCAGCAGCTTGGTACAGGGGGACACTGAAGCTTTCTTT.

This CDR3 is CASSNSGETTEAFF. The DNA for the CDR3 is TGTGCCAGCTCGAACAGCGGGGAAACGACTGAAGCTTTCTTT. The chain combines TRBV18 with TRBJ1-1, with D uncertain. Between the trimmed V and J ends, which lost 6 bases and 5 bases, there was a span of 16 bases. This CDR3 contains 14 residues. Germline V gene lookup returns CDR1 KGHSH and CDR2 LQKENI.

The V and J genes are TRBV28 and TRBJ2-1; 8 bases are a match to TRBD2. Per germline, CDR1 MDHEN and CDR2 SYDVKM. This CDR3 spans 14 amino acids. V shed 8 bases, J shed 1 base, and the junction held 4 bases outside the gene matches. CDR3 coding DNA: TGTGCCAGCGGCGGCGGGGGGTCCTACAATGAGCAGTTCTTC. Its protein product is CASGGGGSYNEQFF.

This sequence joins TRBV7-2 and TRBJ1-1; no reliable D call. Germline-derived CDR1 and CDR2 are SGHTA and FQGNSA. This CDR3 region has 13 residues. The germline V and J ends were trimmed by 1 base and 1 base, with 4 bases remaining between them. This CDR3 reads CASSLDPNTEAFF. Here the CDR3 DNA reads TGTGCCAGCAGCTTAGACCCGAACACTGAAGCTTTCTTT.

The chain combines TRBV2 with TRBJ1-1; a possible D gene is TRBD1 (5 bases). The CDR3 has 13 residues. Germline V lookup: CDR1 SNHLY, CDR2 FYNNEI. Trimming took off 4 bases at V and 0 bases at J, with 6 bases between the two ends. CDR3 bases: TGTGCCAGCAGTGCACAGGTGAACACTGAAGCTTTCTTT. Translation: CASSAQVNTEAFF.

The genes are TRBV5-6 and TRBJ1-5, with D tentatively TRBD1 (6 bases). V gave up 3 bases and J gave up 3 bases, with 10 bases separating them. The CDR3 totals 14 residues. Germline V gene data show CDR1 as SGHDT and CDR2 as YYEEEE. The CDR3 spells CASSSQGNNQPQHF. Written as DNA, the CDR3 is TGTGCCAGCAGCTCGCAGGGGAACAATCAGCCCCAGCATTTT.